Each of the 2 T cell receptor beta chains below was sequenced from the same sample in a study of cytomegalovirus exposure and HLA in healthy donors. PCR was performed using 60 Vbeta and 13 Jbeta primers. Method: immunoSEQ multiplex PCR; TCRdb's copy keeps in-frame clones and lacks some. The table has some 140,000 clones, about four fifths seen once. Sequences were obtained from PBMCs. Receptors were obtained from a female donor in good health and CMV-seronegative.

The chain uses TRBV5-1 and TRBJ1-2; D is uncertain. V dropped 2 bases and J dropped 7 bases, with 9 bases sitting between them. The length of the CDR3 is 12 residues. Germline loops: CDR1 SGHRS, CDR2 YFSETQ. The chain's CDR3 is CASSFAEGGYTF. In DNA form, the CDR3 reads TGCGCCAGCAGCTTTGCGGAGGGTGGCTACACCTTC. Together with reference TRBV5-1 and TRBJ1-2, the CDR3 gives the full variable domain: KAGVTQTPRYLIKTRGQQVTLSCSPISGHRSVSWYQQTPGQGLQFLFEYFSETQRNKGNFPGRFSGRQFSNSRSEMNVSTLELGDSALYLCASSFAEGGYTFGSGTRLTVV.

The chain links TRBV6-5 to TRBJ2-5; 9 bases are a match to TRBD1. The end of the DNA fits TRBJ2-7 better, so the J call may be wrong. From germline, CDR1 is MNHEY and CDR2 SVGAGI. This CDR3 has 16 residues. The CDR3 DNA reads TGTGCCAGCAGTTACCCTTTGGACAGGGGAAGGTACGAGCAGTACTTC. Amino acids: CASSYPLDRGRYEQYF.